This TCR beta chain was observed in a study of identical twins. Study observations and caveats: The study drew conclusions from cross-sectional statistical analysis, not from following the same donors. Beta out-of-frame sequences displayed a weaker excess of sharing between twins. There were fewer insertions in abundant cord blood beta clonotypes, but memory repertoires showed no such pattern.

TCRdb recomputed calls from the 5' RACE reads with MiXCR, one row per CDR3 protein. The profile shows 460,000 or so distinct CDR3 sequences, more than 13% of them singletons. Germline CDR1 and CDR2: ENHRY and SYGVKD. The J segment lost 0 bases and the V segment lost 3 bases, leaving 2 bases of the junction unmatched. The CDR3 loop spans 16 amino acids. In this sample, this clonotype turned up a few times. Its antigen is not identified. This same sample was also part of a study on yellow fever vaccine responses in identical twins. As reported in that work: Twins' vaccine T cell response reportedly gave the appearance of partial convergence and partial personalization.

The sample consisted of CD4+ T cells sorted from blood. The rearrangement joins TRBV10-3 to TRBJ2-1; 10 bases are a match to TRBD2. The TCR sequence derives from a young woman in good health. The CDR3 DNA is TGTGCCATCAGTGAAACTAGCGGGGACTCCTACAATGAGCAGTTCTTC. It codes for CAISETSGDSYNEQFF.